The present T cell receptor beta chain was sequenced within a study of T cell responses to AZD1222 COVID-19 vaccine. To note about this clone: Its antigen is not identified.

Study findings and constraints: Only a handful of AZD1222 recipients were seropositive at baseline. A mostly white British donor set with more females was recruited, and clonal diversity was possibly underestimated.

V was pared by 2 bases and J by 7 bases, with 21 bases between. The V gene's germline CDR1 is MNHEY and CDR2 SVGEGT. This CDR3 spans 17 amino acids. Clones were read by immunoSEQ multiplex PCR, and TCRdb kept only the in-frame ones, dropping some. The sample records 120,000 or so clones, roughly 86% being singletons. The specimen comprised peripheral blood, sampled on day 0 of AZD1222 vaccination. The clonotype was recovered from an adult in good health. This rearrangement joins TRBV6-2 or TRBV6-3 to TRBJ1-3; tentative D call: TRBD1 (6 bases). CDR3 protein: CASSYGPNRDRPNTIYF. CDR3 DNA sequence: TGTGCCAGCAGTTACGGTCCAAACAGGGATAGACCTAACACCATATATTTT.